Listed below are T cell receptor beta chains from one sample, sequenced in a study of high-grade serous ovarian cancer treatment subgroups. Measured with immunoSEQ multiplex PCR; TCRdb has only the in-frame clones, and not every one. The profile covers about 9,000 clones, with around 76% appearing a single time and under 8% taken by the ten largest. The sequenced sample was tumor tissue. These receptors came from a human donor with high-grade serous ovarian cancer. Both conserved end residues are part of each CDR3. The D gene is left open where the match is weak. Size tells how often a clone was seen (once, few, many) or the class of an expanded clone, and some rows leave it out.

clone_size: -; v_call: TRBV4-3; d_call: -; cdr3_length: 14; j_call: TRBJ2-7; cdr3_nt: TGCGCCAGCAGCCAATACGACACTACCTACGAGCAGTACTTC; cdr3_aa: CASSQYDTTYEQYF
clone_size: -; v_call: TRBV7-9; d_call: -; cdr3_length: 16; j_call: TRBJ2-7; cdr3_nt: TGTGCCAGCAGCTTGAGTCGCGAAGGGGGGGGCTACGAGCAGTACTTC; cdr3_aa: CASSLSREGGGYEQYF
clone_size: -; v_call: TRBV7-9; d_call: TRBD1; cdr3_length: 18; j_call: TRBJ1-1; cdr3_nt: TGTGCCAGCAGCCCCGAAGTCCGGACAGGGGTTTTTTACACTGAAGCTTTCTTT; cdr3_aa: CASSPEVRTGVFYTEAFF
clone_size: -; v_call: TRBV11-2; d_call: TRBD1; cdr3_length: 15; j_call: TRBJ1-3; cdr3_nt: TGTGCCAGCAGCCTTATACAGGGGGCGGGAAACACCATATATTTT; cdr3_aa: CASSLIQGAGNTIYF
clone_size: -; v_call: TRBV27; d_call: -; cdr3_length: 16; j_call: TRBJ1-6; cdr3_nt: TGTGCCAGCAGTTTTGGGGGGTTGACCTATAATTCACCCCTCCACTTT; cdr3_aa: CASSFGGLTYNSPLHF
clone_size: -; v_call: TRBV6-5; d_call: -; cdr3_length: 15; j_call: TRBJ1-4; cdr3_nt: TGTGCCAGCAGTTACAGGGGCGCAACTAATGAAAAACTGTTTTTT; cdr3_aa: CASSYRGATNEKLFF
clone_size: -; v_call: TRBV5-1; d_call: -; cdr3_length: 14; j_call: TRBJ1-5; cdr3_nt: TGCGCCAGCAGCTCAGGGACATCGAATCAGCCCCAGCATTTT; cdr3_aa: CASSSGTSNQPQHF
clone_size: -; v_call: TRBV19; d_call: TRBD2; cdr3_length: 16; j_call: TRBJ2-2; cdr3_nt: TGTGCCAGTAGGGGGGGGTTGGGCGCGAACACCGGGGAGCTGTTTTTT; cdr3_aa: CASRGGLGANTGELFF
clone_size: -; v_call: TRBV6-4; d_call: -; cdr3_length: 17; j_call: TRBJ2-4; cdr3_nt: TGTGCCAGCAGTGACTCGGGCAGAAAGATCAACAAAAACATTCAGTACTTC; cdr3_aa: CASSDSGRKINKNIQYF
clone_size: -; v_call: TRBV7-2; d_call: -; cdr3_length: 14; j_call: TRBJ1-1; cdr3_nt: TGTGCCAGCAGCCCGCAGGGGTGGGACACTGAAGCTTTCTTT; cdr3_aa: CASSPQGWDTEAFF
clone_size: -; v_call: TRBV9; d_call: TRBD1; cdr3_length: 15; j_call: TRBJ2-5; cdr3_nt: TGTGCCAGCAGCCCCGGGACAGGGGAGAGCGAGACCCAGTACTTC; cdr3_aa: CASSPGTGESETQYF
clone_size: -; v_call: TRBV10-3; d_call: -; cdr3_length: 12; j_call: TRBJ2-7; cdr3_nt: TGTGCCATCAGTGAGTCAGCCTACGAGCAGTACTTC; cdr3_aa: CAISESAYEQYF
clone_size: -; v_call: TRBV10-3; d_call: -; cdr3_length: 14; j_call: TRBJ1-1; cdr3_nt: TGTGCCAGCAGCTTACCCGGGGGCGAGACTGAAGCTTTCTTT; cdr3_aa: CASSLPGGETEAFF
clone_size: -; v_call: TRBV5-1; d_call: TRBD1; cdr3_length: 16; j_call: TRBJ1-5; cdr3_nt: TGCGCCAGCAGCGAGGGACAGGCGAGGGGCAATCAGCCCCAGCATTTT; cdr3_aa: CASSEGQARGNQPQHF
clone_size: -; v_call: TRBV11-2; d_call: -; cdr3_length: 15; j_call: TRBJ1-5; cdr3_nt: TGTGCCAGCAGCTTAGAAGGGGGTTACAATCAGCCCCAGCATTTT; cdr3_aa: CASSLEGGYNQPQHF
clone_size: -; v_call: TRBV7-2; d_call: -; cdr3_length: 15; j_call: TRBJ1-3; cdr3_nt: TGTGCCAGCAGTTGGAGTAGCGACTCTGGAAACACCATATATTTT; cdr3_aa: CASSWSSDSGNTIYF
clone_size: -; v_call: TRBV5-4; d_call: TRBD1; cdr3_length: 15; j_call: TRBJ2-7; cdr3_nt: TGTGCCAGCACCTCCTTAGACAGGGTCCCCTACGAGCAGTACTTC; cdr3_aa: CASTSLDRVPYEQYF
clone_size: -; v_call: TRBV6-6; d_call: TRBD2; cdr3_length: 14; j_call: TRBJ2-7; cdr3_nt: TGTGCCAGCAGTCCGGGACTAGGCTCCTACGAGCAGTACTTC; cdr3_aa: CASSPGLGSYEQYF
clone_size: few; v_call: TRBV28; d_call: -; cdr3_length: 11; j_call: TRBJ1-2; cdr3_nt: TGTGCCAGCAGTCCGGCGAGCGGCTACACCTTC; cdr3_aa: CASSPASGYTF
clone_size: -; v_call: TRBV9; d_call: -; cdr3_length: 14; j_call: TRBJ1-2; cdr3_nt: TGTGCCAGCAGCGTAGCAGGGAGCCGATATGGCTACACCTTC; cdr3_aa: CASSVAGSRYGYTF
clone_size: -; v_call: TRBV6-5; d_call: -; cdr3_length: 13; j_call: TRBJ1-5; cdr3_nt: TGTGCCAGCAGTCAAAAGAGGGAATTGGCCCAGCATTTT; cdr3_aa: CASSQKRELAQHF
clone_size: once; v_call: TRBV5-8; d_call: TRBD1; cdr3_length: 15; j_call: TRBJ2-3; cdr3_nt: TGTGCCAGCAGCTTCGACAGGGTAGGAAGGGATACGCAGTATTTT; cdr3_aa: CASSFDRVGRDTQYF
clone_size: -; v_call: TRBV2; d_call: -; cdr3_length: 14; j_call: TRBJ2-2; cdr3_nt: TGTGCCAGCAGTGTTTTAGGGTTTGGCGGGGAGCTGTTTTTT; cdr3_aa: CASSVLGFGGELFF
clone_size: -; v_call: TRBV10-1; d_call: -; cdr3_length: 13; j_call: TRBJ2-7; cdr3_nt: TGCGCCACCAACGGGGGATCGGCATACGAGCAGTACTTC; cdr3_aa: CATNGGSAYEQYF
clone_size: -; v_call: TRBV2; d_call: TRBD2; cdr3_length: 13; j_call: TRBJ2-1; cdr3_nt: TGTGCCAGCAAAGCGGGGGACTACAATGAGCAGTTCTTC; cdr3_aa: CASKAGDYNEQFF
clone_size: once; v_call: TRBV7-2; d_call: TRBD1; cdr3_length: 14; j_call: TRBJ1-2; cdr3_nt: TGTGCCAGCAGCTTTGGACAGGGGAACTTTGGCTACACCTTC; cdr3_aa: CASSFGQGNFGYTF
clone_size: -; v_call: TRBV19; d_call: -; cdr3_length: 14; j_call: TRBJ1-1; cdr3_nt: TGTGCCAGTAGTATACGAAGAGGGGAAGCTGAAGCTTTCTTT; cdr3_aa: CASSIRRGEAEAFF
clone_size: -; v_call: TRBV29-1; d_call: -; cdr3_length: 12; j_call: TRBJ1-1; cdr3_nt: TGCAGCGTCCGGAAGGATTTTACTGAAGCTTTCTTT; cdr3_aa: CSVRKDFTEAFF
clone_size: once; v_call: TRBV2; d_call: -; cdr3_length: 12; j_call: TRBJ1-2; cdr3_nt: TGTGCCAGCAGTGACAGGGGCTATGGCTACACCTTC; cdr3_aa: CASSDRGYGYTF
clone_size: -; v_call: TRBV6-1; d_call: TRBD2; cdr3_length: 13; j_call: TRBJ2-1; cdr3_nt: TGTGCCAGCAGGGCCGCGGGGGACAATGAGCAGTTCTTC; cdr3_aa: CASRAAGDNEQFF
clone_size: -; v_call: TRBV4-3; d_call: TRBD1; cdr3_length: 21; j_call: TRBJ1-3; cdr3_nt: TGCGCCAGCAGCCAAGTCCTCCGGGGGACAGGGGTTGTTCAAGCTGGAAACACCATATATTTT; cdr3_aa: CASSQVLRGTGVVQAGNTIYF
clone_size: -; v_call: TRBV30; d_call: -; cdr3_length: 13; j_call: TRBJ2-3; cdr3_nt: TGTGCCTGGAGTTCGACCGGCAGAGATACGCAGTATTTT; cdr3_aa: CAWSSTGRDTQYF
clone_size: once; v_call: TRBV10-3; d_call: -; cdr3_length: 15; j_call: TRBJ2-7; cdr3_nt: TGTGCCATCAGTGGCCACGGCAGCGAGACCTACGAGCAGTACTTC; cdr3_aa: CAISGHGSETYEQYF
clone_size: -; v_call: TRBV19; d_call: -; cdr3_length: 14; j_call: TRBJ1-1; cdr3_nt: TGTGCCAGTAGTTCCATACAGGGTTACACTGAAGCTTTCTTT; cdr3_aa: CASSSIQGYTEAFF
clone_size: -; v_call: TRBV11-2; d_call: -; cdr3_length: 13; j_call: TRBJ1-5; cdr3_nt: TGTGCCAGCAGCCGGACAGTAAATCAGCCCCAGCATTTT; cdr3_aa: CASSRTVNQPQHF
clone_size: -; v_call: TRBV28; d_call: -; cdr3_length: 10; j_call: TRBJ2-5; cdr3_nt: TGTGCCAGCAGCCACGGGACCCAGTACTTC; cdr3_aa: CASSHGTQYF
clone_size: -; v_call: TRBV4-1; d_call: -; cdr3_length: 22; j_call: TRBJ1-1; cdr3_nt: TGCGCCAGCAGCCAAGATATCTTGAGCTTGTTCAGGGCCGGGGAGAAGGCCACTGAAGCTTTCTTT; cdr3_aa: CASSQDILSLFRAGEKATEAFF
clone_size: few; v_call: TRBV6-6; d_call: TRBD1; cdr3_length: 13; j_call: TRBJ1-1; cdr3_nt: TGTGCCAGCAGTCCGAACCCGGACAGGGGTGCTTTCTTT; cdr3_aa: CASSPNPDRGAFF
clone_size: -; v_call: TRBV6-4; d_call: TRBD1; cdr3_length: 14; j_call: TRBJ2-3; cdr3_nt: TGTGCCAGCAGTGAGGGACAGGGGGCAGATACGCAGTATTTT; cdr3_aa: CASSEGQGADTQYF
clone_size: -; v_call: TRBV6-5; d_call: -; cdr3_length: 14; j_call: TRBJ1-2; cdr3_nt: TGTGCCAGCATCTCCCGGGGGCGCTACTATGGCTACACCTTC; cdr3_aa: CASISRGRYYGYTF
clone_size: -; v_call: TRBV7-8; d_call: TRBD1; cdr3_length: 13; j_call: TRBJ2-7; cdr3_nt: TGTGCCAGCAGCTGGACAGGGGAATACGAGCAGTACTTC; cdr3_aa: CASSWTGEYEQYF
clone_size: -; v_call: TRBV5-6; d_call: -; cdr3_length: 13; j_call: TRBJ1-2; cdr3_nt: TGTGCCAGCAGCCGTTTAGGTTTGTATGGCTACACCTTC; cdr3_aa: CASSRLGLYGYTF
clone_size: -; v_call: TRBV7-8; d_call: -; cdr3_length: 18; j_call: TRBJ1-2; cdr3_nt: TGTGCCAGCAGCCAAGGGAGCTACACACGGCAGGGCCTTAGCGGCTACACCTTC; cdr3_aa: CASSQGSYTRQGLSGYTF
clone_size: -; v_call: TRBV4-1; d_call: -; cdr3_length: 17; j_call: TRBJ2-3; cdr3_nt: TGCGCCAGCAGCCAAGCCCGGGACCCTGGCAACACAGATACGCAGTATTTT; cdr3_aa: CASSQARDPGNTDTQYF
clone_size: -; v_call: TRBV19; d_call: TRBD1; cdr3_length: 14; j_call: TRBJ1-4; cdr3_nt: TGTGCCAGTAGTAGACAGGGGGAAAATGAAAAACTGTTTTTT; cdr3_aa: CASSRQGENEKLFF
clone_size: once; v_call: TRBV18; d_call: -; cdr3_length: 15; j_call: TRBJ1-6; cdr3_nt: TGTGCCAGCTCACCCCTCAGGGTCGGTAATTCACCCCTCCACTTT; cdr3_aa: CASSPLRVGNSPLHF
clone_size: -; v_call: TRBV21-1; d_call: -; cdr3_length: 17; j_call: TRBJ2-3; cdr3_nt: TGTGCCAGCAGCAAAGGAGGGCTATGGGTCCCCACAGATACGCAGTATTTT; cdr3_aa: CASSKGGLWVPTDTQYF
clone_size: -; v_call: TRBV7-2; d_call: -; cdr3_length: 16; j_call: TRBJ2-1; cdr3_nt: TGTGCCAGCAGCTTTGTGAGCGGAAGATCCTACAATGAGCAGTTCTTC; cdr3_aa: CASSFVSGRSYNEQFF
clone_size: -; v_call: TRBV5-6; d_call: TRBD1; cdr3_length: 17; j_call: TRBJ2-5; cdr3_nt: TGTGCCAGCAGCGTTGGGCCGGGACAGGGGTACCAAGAGACCCAGTACTTC; cdr3_aa: CASSVGPGQGYQETQYF
clone_size: -; v_call: TRBV10-2; d_call: -; cdr3_length: 15; j_call: TRBJ2-7; cdr3_nt: TGCGCCAGCAGTGAATCCGGGGGAATAGCCTACGAGCAGTACTTC; cdr3_aa: CASSESGGIAYEQYF
clone_size: -; v_call: TRBV21-1; d_call: -; cdr3_length: 16; j_call: TRBJ2-2; cdr3_nt: TGTGCCAGCAGCAAAGCAGGGCAGGGGGCGACCGGGGAGCTGTTTTTT; cdr3_aa: CASSKAGQGATGELFF
clone_size: -; v_call: TRBV10-3; d_call: TRBD1; cdr3_length: 14; j_call: TRBJ2-7; cdr3_nt: TGTGCCATAGCTCCGGGACAGGGGGCCTACGAGCAGTACTTC; cdr3_aa: CAIAPGQGAYEQYF
clone_size: -; v_call: TRBV30; d_call: TRBD2; cdr3_length: 15; j_call: TRBJ2-1; cdr3_nt: TGTGCCTGGAAAGTCCTAGCGGGACCCTACAATGAGCAGTTCTTC; cdr3_aa: CAWKVLAGPYNEQFF